This T cell receptor beta chain was observed in a study of OX40 agonist ivuxolimab in advanced cancers. Study in general: Enrolled patients in dose escalation had cancers that were hepatocellular carcinoma, melanoma, renal cell or head and neck cancer. At 82.7% male, the cohort had a mean age of about 60 years, ranging from roughly 23 to 80. Eligibility admitted prior anti-PD-1, anti-PD-L1 or anti-CTLA-4 therapy; around 38% had some.

To note about this clone: Its antigen is as yet unknown.

Profiling relied on immunoSEQ multiplex PCR, and the TCRdb table lists in-frame clones only, not all of them. The sample includes about 72,000 clones, almost 90% of them seen just once. Germline V gives CDR1 MDHEN, CDR2 SYDVKM. CDR3 length: 13 residues. V shed 1 base and J shed 10 bases, with 13 bases lying between them. Overall study results and limits: CD8+ T cells showed, on average, more clonal expansion than CD4+ cells.

This sequence originates from an adult with an advanced solid tumor such as melanoma, head and neck, liver or kidney cancer. Material: CD4+ or CD8+ T cells sorted from blood, obtained in a trial of the OX40 agonist ivuxolimab. The V gene is TRBV28, the J gene TRBJ1-2; no reliable D call. The CDR3 DNA reads as TGTGCCAGCAGTTTATCTTCCCGAGAGGTCTACACCTTC. Protein product: CASSLSSREVYTF.